This TCR beta chain appears in the sequencing data of a study of OX40 agonist ivuxolimab in advanced cancers. Study details: Treatment of patients was with ivuxolimab, an agonistic anti-OX40 (CD134) antibody.

In the case of this clone: Antigen unknown.

CDR1 is ENHRY, CDR2 SYGVKD, per germline. V shed 5 bases and J 5 bases; nucleotides not matched to a gene: 6. The CDR3 is made up of 14 amino acids. Notes on the study in general: Relative to CD4+, CD8+ T cells held more expanded clones on average.

Using immunoSEQ multiplex PCR, the repertoire was profiled, and TCRdb retains in-frame clones only, with some absent. The sample comprises around 58,000 clones, 75% to 90% of which are singletons, and roughly 12% rests with the top ten. This specimen consisted of CD4+ or CD8+ T cells sorted from blood, obtained in a trial of the OX40 agonist ivuxolimab. V gene TRBV10-3 combines with J gene TRBJ1-2; 9 bases match TRBD1. This clonotype was obtained from an adult with an advanced solid tumor such as melanoma, head and neck, liver or kidney cancer. This CDR3 is CAISLQGAEYGYTF. The CDR3 nucleotides read TGTGCCATCAGTTTACAGGGGGCAGAGTATGGCTACACCTTC.